This entry concerns a single TCR beta chain. This sample stems from a study of PD-1 blockade in classical Hodgkin lymphoma. Exposure to brentuximab vedotin varied, and each patient had relapsed following autologous stem cell transplantation. The table came from immunoSEQ multiplex PCR; TCRdb's copy has only in-frame clones and leaves some out. The sample lists about 13,000 clones; about 82% were seen once. Germline V gene sequence: CDR1 SGHTS, CDR2 YDEGEE. CDR3 length equals 14 residues. Trimming took 2 bases from V and 5 from J; bases not matched to a gene: 4. This TCR was recovered from a human donor with classical Hodgkin lymphoma. The sequenced sample was peripheral blood mononuclear cells (PBMCs), obtained at baseline. The chain carries TRBV5-8 and TRBJ1-2; 9 nucleotides line up with TRBD1. CDR3 coding DNA: TGTGCCAGCAGCTTCCGGGACAGGGAGTATGGCTACACCTTC. Protein: CASSFRDREYGYTF.